This passage covers 29 T cell receptor beta chains from one sample sequenced in a study of cytomegalovirus exposure and HLA in healthy donors. The PCR made use of 60 Vbeta and 13 Jbeta primers. The assay was immunoSEQ multiplex PCR, and TCRdb's table has in-frame clones only and misses some. Among some 180,000 clones, 77% were seen once, and the ten largest hold roughly 1.5%. Sequencing was carried out using PBMCs. The origin of the receptors is a man aged 18 to 35 in good health and CMV-seronegative.

The rearrangement joins TRBV27 to TRBJ2-5, with a tentative D call TRBD1 (5 bases). Deletions cut 6 bases from V and 2 bases from J, with 19 bases between. This CDR3 comprises 16 residues. Germline assignment: CDR1 MNHEY and CDR2 SMNVEV (reference sequence). The CDR3 sequence: CASSVKGPSGQETQYF. The CDR3 DNA sequence: TGTGCCAGCAGCGTTAAGGGGCCCTCGGGTCAAGAGACCCAGTACTTC.

A word on this clone: The sample holds other DNA sequences that translate to the same CDR3. This sequence joins TRBV18 and TRBJ1-1; D is unclear. The V end was cut by 3 bases, the J end by 1 base, with 9 bases between. Germline V gives CDR1 KGHSH, CDR2 LQKENI. The CDR3 has 14 amino acids. The CDR3 sequence: CASSPITRNTEAFF. The CDR3 DNA sequence: TGTGCCAGCTCACCCATCACAAGGAACACTGAAGCTTTCTTT. Together with reference TRBV18 and TRBJ1-1, the CDR3 gives the full variable domain: NAGVMQNPRHLVRRRGQEARLRCSPMKGHSHVYWYRQLPEEGLKFMVYLQKENIIDESGMPKERFSAEFPKEGPSILRIQQVVRGDSAAYFCASSPITRNTEAFFGQGTRLTVV.

The chain recombines TRBV11-2 with TRBJ1-1; the D is unclear. The V and J ends lost 5 bases and 7 bases respectively, with 8 bases between them. This CDR3 has 11 amino acids. Germline assignment: CDR1 SGHAT and CDR2 FQNNGV. CDR3 sequence reads: CASSMSVEAFF. CDR3 coding DNA: TGTGCCAGCAGCATGTCGGTTGAAGCTTTCTTT.

V and J are TRBV6-5 and TRBJ2-5, with a possible D match to TRBD1 (6 bases). TRBJ2-7 matches the DNA end more closely, so the J call is doubtful. The length of the CDR3 is 13 residues. Germline-derived CDR1 and CDR2 are MNHEY and SVGAGI. The CDR3 nucleotides are TGTGCCAGCAGTGACAGGCAGACTTACGAGCAGTACTTC. It is translated as CASSDRQTYEQYF.

As concerns this clone: The same CDR3 also results from other DNA sequences found in this sample. V gene TRBV29-1 combines with J gene TRBJ2-1; 11 bases line up with TRBD2. Germline V gene sequence: CDR1 SQVTM, CDR2 ANQGSEA. V trimming: 6 bases; J trimming: 4 bases; junction bases outside the gene matches: 2. This CDR3 is built from 13 residues. CDR3 in DNA: TGCAGCGTCGGGACTAGCGGATACAATGAGCAGTTCTTC. Translated, it gives CSVGTSGYNEQFF.

The J gene is TRBJ1-1, the V gene TRBV10-3; no firm D call. V was pared by 3 bases and J by 5 bases, with 13 bases between. Germline CDR1 is ENHRY and CDR2 is SYGVKD. This CDR3 contains 14 residues. CDR3 nucleotides: TGTGCCATCAGTGAAGGCAGGCTAACGACTGAAGCTTTCTTT. Protein: CAISEGRLTTEAFF.

The V and J genes are TRBV5-1 and TRBJ2-1; the D gene is possibly TRBD2 (6 bases). Germline CDR1 reads SGHRS; CDR2 reads YFSETQ. The CDR3 length is 14 residues. V shed 0 bases and J shed 8 bases, with 12 bases lying between them. The CDR3 DNA reads as TGCGCCAGCAGCTTGGGGACTACTGTCGATGAGCAGTTCTTC. It translates to CASSLGTTVDEQFF.

The chain employs TRBV5-1 and TRBJ1-1; D perhaps matches TRBD1 (5 bases). The V end lost 4 bases, the J end lost 0 bases, and 13 bases lay between the germline ends. The germline V gene has CDR1 SGHRS and CDR2 YFSETQ. The CDR3 loop spans 15 amino acids. CDR3 region: CASSGRTNMNTEAFF. The CDR3 DNA follows: TGCGCCAGCAGCGGTAGGACAAACATGAACACTGAAGCTTTCTTT.

CDR3 region: CASSPRGTSLETQYF. The CDR3 DNA follows: TGTGCCAGCAGCCCCAGGGGGACTAGCTTGGAGACCCAGTACTTC. V gene TRBV4-2 combines with J gene TRBJ2-5; TRBD2 agrees at 9 bases. The CDR3 consists of 15 residues. J was trimmed by 5 bases and V by 4 bases; bases with no gene match: 8. In germline, CDR1 is LGHNA, CDR2 YNFKEQ.

The CDR3 nucleotides read TGTGCCAGCAGTTTGCGTACGGTGAACACTGAAGCTTTCTTT. It codes for CASSLRTVNTEAFF. The chain links TRBV27 to TRBJ1-1, with unresolved D. Trimming removed 3 bases at V and 0 bases at J, with 8 bases between. The CDR3 contains 14 residues. Germline CDR1 is MNHEY and CDR2 is SMNVEV (reference sequence).

Regarding this clone: The same CDR3 arises from other DNA sequences in this sample as well. The chain combines TRBV30 with TRBJ2-5; D uncertain. V lost 1 base to trimming and J lost 0 bases, with 9 bases between them. CDR1 GTSNPN and CDR2 SVGIG come from the germline V gene (reference sequence). The CDR3 contains 14 residues. DNA for the CDR3: TGTGCCTGGAGTGAGCAAGTGTACCAAGAGACCCAGTACTTC. Its translation: CAWSEQVYQETQYF.

CDR3 sequence: CASSVGWRDTEAFF. In DNA form, the CDR3 reads TGTGCCAGCAGCGTAGGTTGGCGGGACACTGAAGCTTTCTTT. This chain connects TRBV9 to TRBJ1-1; no reliable D call. This CDR3 has 14 residues. Germline V gives CDR1 SGDLS, CDR2 YYNGEE. V lost 0 bases, J lost 3 bases, and 9 bases lay in between.

The V and J genes are TRBV6-6 and TRBJ2-7; 14 bases map to TRBD2. The germline gives CDR1 MNHNY, CDR2 SVGAGI (reference sequence). This CDR3 spans 15 amino acids. The ends lost 6 bases at V and 3 bases at J; junction bases unmatched: 4. The CDR3 bases are TGTGCCAGCAGGTCGGGACTAGCGGGGGACTACGAGCAGTACTTC. It codes for CASRSGLAGDYEQYF.

This clone occurred a few times. Distinct nucleotide sequences in the sample also encode this CDR3. CDR3 sequence: CASSQAGTGGYEQYF. DNA of the CDR3: TGCGCCAGCAGCCAAGCGGGGACAGGGGGTTACGAGCAGTACTTC. The V and J genes are TRBV4-3 and TRBJ2-7; 11 nucleotides align to TRBD1. The junction had 3 bases not matched to a gene; V was cut back by 1 base and J by 4 bases. CDR3 size: 15 residues. Germline CDR1 reads LGHNA; CDR2 reads YSLEER.

This chain uses TRBV18 with TRBJ2-3; possibly TRBD2 for D (6 bases). The V gene lost 6 bases and the J gene lost 3 bases, with 13 bases spanning the gap. This CDR3 comprises 14 residues. The germline V gene has CDR1 KGHSH and CDR2 LQKENI. CDR3 in amino acids: CASSYGSPTDTQYF. The CDR3 DNA reads TGTGCCAGCTCTTACGGGAGTCCGACAGATACGCAGTATTTT.

The chain carries TRBV7-2 and TRBJ2-5; D call uncertain. Trimming stripped 2 bases from V and 3 bases from J, with 7 bases between. CDR1 and CDR2 from the germline V gene are SGHTA and FQGNSA. The CDR3 covers 13 residues. The CDR3 region is CASSLYGEETQYF. The CDR3 DNA reads as TGTGCCAGCAGCTTATACGGAGAAGAGACCCAGTACTTC.

The chain combines TRBV5-8 with TRBJ1-1; 8 bases line up with TRBD1. CDR1 is SGHTS, CDR2 YDEGEE, per germline. The CDR3 is 15 amino acids. The V gene end was trimmed by 5 bases and the J gene end by 1 base; junction bases not matched to a gene: 7. CDR3 in DNA: TGTGCCAGCAGATCTCCCGGGACAGGGAACACTGAAGCTTTCTTT. Protein sequence: CASRSPGTGNTEAFF.

The V gene is TRBV7-9, the J gene TRBJ1-1, with TRBD1 matching over 8 bases. Germline CDR1 SEHNR, CDR2 FQNEAQ (reference sequence). The J segment lost 5 bases and the V segment lost 4 bases, leaving 6 bases of the junction unmatched. There are 14 residues in the CDR3. This CDR3 reads CASSYGQGSTEAFF. The CDR3 coding sequence is TGTGCCAGCAGCTACGGACAGGGCTCAACTGAAGCTTTCTTT.

The rearrangement links TRBV18 to TRBJ1-1; D remains ambiguous. Trimming pared 3 bases from V and 5 bases from J, leaving 7 bases between. The CDR3 extends over 12 amino acids. From germline, CDR1 is KGHSH and CDR2 LQKENI. The CDR3 sequence: CASSPRRTEAFF. The DNA of the CDR3 is TGTGCCAGCTCACCTCGGAGGACTGAAGCTTTCTTT.

The genes are TRBV19 and TRBJ2-1, with 9 bases lining up with TRBD2. Germline assignment: CDR1 LNHDA and CDR2 SQIVND (reference sequence). After removal of 6 bases from V and 10 bases from J, the junction contained 10 bases not matched to a gene. The CDR3 is 14 amino acids. CDR3 protein: CASSPWREGSEQFF. CDR3 DNA sequence: TGTGCCAGTAGCCCCTGGCGGGAGGGTAGCGAGCAGTTCTTC.

The chain's CDR3 is CASSLTSPSGNTIYF. CDR3 nucleotide sequence: TGTGCCAGCAGTCTGACATCTCCCTCTGGAAACACCATATATTTT. The chain carries TRBV6-5 and TRBJ1-3; unclear D gene. Germline CDR1 and CDR2: MNHEY and SVGAGI. The V gene lost 5 bases and the J gene lost 0 bases, with 11 bases spanning the gap. The CDR3 runs 15 residues.

The chain joins TRBV9 to TRBJ2-7; TRBD1 agrees at 9 bases. Trimming at V came to 4 bases and at J to 0 bases, leaving 8 bases not matched to a gene. The CDR3 loop spans 16 amino acids. Germline CDR1 SGDLS, CDR2 YYNGEE. This chain's CDR3 is CASSPTGTGSSYEQYF. The CDR3 DNA reads TGTGCCAGCAGCCCAACCGGGACAGGGAGCTCCTACGAGCAGTACTTC.

The genes are TRBV21-1 and TRBJ1-5. TRBV21-1 constitutes a pseudogene. CDR3 length: 15 amino acids. CDR3 nucleotides: TGTGCCAGCCTCAAGGAGGGGCCGCTTAATCAGCCCCAGCATTTT. Translated, it gives CASLKEGPLNQPQHF.

Points on this clone: Germline and junction disagree at one end, which may indicate a read error. The chain is built from TRBV7-9 and TRBJ2-2; D gene ambiguous. CDR3 length: 15 amino acids. Germline V CDR1 and CDR2: SEHNR, FQNEAQ (reference sequence). The CDR3 is CSSSFFSPGAGELFF. For the CDR3, the DNA is TGTTCCAGCAGCTTTTTCTCGCCGGGTGCCGGGGAGCTGTTTTTT. Combining the CDR3 with reference TRBV7-9 and TRBJ2-2 gives the whole variable domain DTGVSQNPRHKITKRGQNVTFRCDPISEHNRLYWYRQTLGQGPEFLTYFQNEAQLEKSRLLSDRFSAERPKGSFSTLEIQRTEQGDSAMYLCSSSFFSPGAGELFFGEGSRLTVL.

CDR3 residues: CAWGLSSYNEQFF. CDR3 sequence (DNA): TGTGCCTGGGGACTTAGCTCCTACAATGAGCAGTTCTTC. The J gene is TRBJ2-1, the V gene TRBV30; D is possibly TRBD2 (5 bases). Germline V gene sequence: CDR1 GTSNPN, CDR2 SVGIG (reference sequence). The CDR3 sequence is 13 residues long. Trimming pared 5 bases from V and 0 bases from J, leaving 8 bases between. The full variable domain, rest sourced from reference TRBV30 and TRBJ2-1, is SQTIHQWPATLVQPVGSPLSLECTVEGTSNPNLYWYRQAAGRGLQLLFYSVGIGQISSEVPQNLSASRPQDRQFILSSKKLLLSDSGFYLCAWGLSSYNEQFFGPGTRLTVL.

This chain connects TRBV11-3 to TRBJ2-3, with 9 nucleotides matching TRBD1. V shed 3 bases, J shed 1 base, and the junction held 2 bases outside the gene matches. This CDR3 region has 15 residues. Germline CDR1 reads SGHNT; CDR2 reads YENEEA. The CDR3 loop reads CASSFWDRGTDTQYF. Written as DNA, the CDR3 is TGTGCCAGCAGCTTTTGGGACAGGGGCACAGATACGCAGTATTTT.

V usage is TRBV7-6 and J usage is TRBJ2-1, with D maybe TRBD2 (5 bases). Germline CDR1 and CDR2: SGHVS and FNYEAQ. CDR3 length: 12 amino acids. Deletions cut 5 bases from V and 6 bases from J, with 8 bases between. CDR3 DNA: TGTGCCAGCAGCCCCGGGGTCAATGAGCAGTTCTTC. This gives the protein CASSPGVNEQFF.

The chain joins TRBV15 to TRBJ2-3, with 7 bases that match TRBD2. Germline CDR1 reads LNHNV; CDR2 reads YYDKDF (reference sequence). The CDR3 covers 15 residues. V shed 5 bases, J shed 8 bases, and the junction held 13 bases outside the gene matches. The CDR3 DNA follows: TGTGCCACCAGCCCGGGACCCCTCGGGAGGCGTACGCAGTATTTT. Its translation is CATSPGPLGRRTQYF.

The chain employs TRBV9 and TRBJ2-7; TRBD1 matches at 9 bases. The trim removed 4 bases at V and 6 bases at J, leaving 11 bases unmatched. The CDR3 totals 15 residues. Germline lookup yields CDR1 SGDLS and CDR2 YYNGEE. CDR3 nucleotides: TGTGCCAGCAGCCCTAGACAGGGGGGGTTCGGCGAGCAGTACTTC. Its protein product is CASSPRQGGFGEQYF.